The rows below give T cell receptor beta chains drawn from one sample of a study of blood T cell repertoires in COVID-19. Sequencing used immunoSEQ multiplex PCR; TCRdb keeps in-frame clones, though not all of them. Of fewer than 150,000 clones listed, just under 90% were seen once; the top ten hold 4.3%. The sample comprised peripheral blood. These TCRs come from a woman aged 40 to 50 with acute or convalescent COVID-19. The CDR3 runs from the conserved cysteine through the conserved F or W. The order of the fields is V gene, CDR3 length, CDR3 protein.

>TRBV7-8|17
CASSRAIGRGVENTIYF
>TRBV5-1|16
CASSLGRSANTGELFF
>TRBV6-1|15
CASSEAVTENQPQHF
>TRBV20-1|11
CSATSSQPQHF
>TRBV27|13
CASSPTGDYGYTF
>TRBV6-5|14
CASRQDRALYGYTF
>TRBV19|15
CASRITGKSNYGYTF
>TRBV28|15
CASTSGGVMNTEAFF
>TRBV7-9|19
CASSLGPPRGNRTNEKLFF
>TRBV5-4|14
CASSLYSRQETQYF
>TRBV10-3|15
CATGTAKTGAYGYTF
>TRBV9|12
CASSTQGPEQYF
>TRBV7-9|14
CASSQDTQNTEAFF
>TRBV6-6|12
CASSYLTGDAFF
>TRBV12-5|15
CASGLGQGSYNEQFF
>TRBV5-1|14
CASSWEGQGSGYTF
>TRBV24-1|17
CATTEISTGGITDTQYF
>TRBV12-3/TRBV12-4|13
CASSLGTNQPQHF
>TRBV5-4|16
CASSLGPGDLTDTQYF
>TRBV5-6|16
CASSFSQGLSNQPQHF
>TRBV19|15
CASSRAGGAGQPQHF
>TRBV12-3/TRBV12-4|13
CASSFEGVQPQHF
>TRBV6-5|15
CASSYQGGRQETQYF
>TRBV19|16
CASSHQPGQVNTEAFF
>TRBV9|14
CASSREGTIEGYTF
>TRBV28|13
CASSRGYSYEQYF
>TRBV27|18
CASSLSLAGGLSTDTQYF
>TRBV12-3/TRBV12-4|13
CASSPGQGNTIYF
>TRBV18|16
CASSPPRGLTNTEAFF
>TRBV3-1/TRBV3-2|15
CASKGTSTSSYEQYF
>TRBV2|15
CASSVETSYNSPLHF
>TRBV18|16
CASSLKADTYNSPLHF
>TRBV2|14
CASRPTGAYYGYTF
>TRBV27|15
CASSLVDPAAYEQYF
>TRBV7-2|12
CASSLQGEKLFF
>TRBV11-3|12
CASSKGVGEAFF
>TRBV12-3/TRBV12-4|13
CASSGYANQPQHF
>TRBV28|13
CAIKGGQSYEQYF
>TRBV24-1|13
CATSGQGSTSYTF
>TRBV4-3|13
CASSHLGEGEQFF
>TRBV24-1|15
CATSDPRGSNQPQHF
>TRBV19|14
CASSIGQGRTEAFF
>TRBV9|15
CASSHPASGDFEQFF
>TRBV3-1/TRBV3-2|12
CASSLRRGEAFF
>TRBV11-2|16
CASSQHRGGTNEKLFF
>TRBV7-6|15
CASSLGQGKGDTQYF
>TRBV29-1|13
CSAHRGSNYGYTF
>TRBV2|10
CASGGATEYF
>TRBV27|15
CASSGSGGIQETQYF